Described below is a single T cell receptor beta chain sequence and its context. Clones were sequenced by immunoSEQ multiplex PCR, and TCRdb holds only the in-frame ones, with some missing. Among roughly 400,000 clones listed, approximately 90% were seen once. This CDR3 has 15 residues. The trim removed 4 bases at V and 2 bases at J, leaving 6 bases unmatched. Germline V CDR1 and CDR2: SGHVS, FNYEAQ. This sample is part of a study of control samples from healthy donors and cancer patients. J is TRBJ1-2 and V is TRBV7-6, with 8 bases matching TRBD1. This TCR was recovered from a man aged 35-49 years with head and neck cancer. The sequenced sample was PBMCs. This CDR3 reads CASSSRQGRNYGYTF. CDR3 in DNA: TGTGCCAGCAGCTCTAGACAGGGGAGGAACTATGGCTACACCTTC.